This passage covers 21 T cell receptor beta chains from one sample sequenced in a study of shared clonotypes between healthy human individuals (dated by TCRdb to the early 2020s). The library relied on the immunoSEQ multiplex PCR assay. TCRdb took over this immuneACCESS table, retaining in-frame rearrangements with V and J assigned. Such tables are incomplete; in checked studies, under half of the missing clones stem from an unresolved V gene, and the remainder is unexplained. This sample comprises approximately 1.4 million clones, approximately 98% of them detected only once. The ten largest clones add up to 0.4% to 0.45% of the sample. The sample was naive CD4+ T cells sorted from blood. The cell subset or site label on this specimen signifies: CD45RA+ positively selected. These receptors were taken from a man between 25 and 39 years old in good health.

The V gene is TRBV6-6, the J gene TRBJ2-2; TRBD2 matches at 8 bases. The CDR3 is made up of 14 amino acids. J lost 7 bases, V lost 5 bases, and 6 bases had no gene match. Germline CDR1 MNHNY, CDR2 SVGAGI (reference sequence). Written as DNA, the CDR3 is TGTGCCAGCAGTCCAAACCGGGAGGGCGGGGAGCTGTTTTTT. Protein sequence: CASSPNREGGELFF.

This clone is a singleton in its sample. This CDR3 reads CASSLSGGDNQPQHF. The CDR3 DNA reads as TGTGCCAGCAGTTTATCCGGCGGGGACAATCAGCCCCAGCATTTT. The chain recombines TRBV28 with TRBJ1-5; D is unresolved. The CDR3 extends over 15 amino acids. V was clipped by 1 base and J by 3 bases, with 10 bases between them. Germline CDR1 is MDHEN and CDR2 is SYDVKM.

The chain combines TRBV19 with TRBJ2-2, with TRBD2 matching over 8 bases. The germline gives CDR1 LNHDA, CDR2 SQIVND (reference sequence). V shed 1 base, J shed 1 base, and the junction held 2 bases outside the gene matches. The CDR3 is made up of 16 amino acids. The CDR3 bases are TGTGCCAGTAGTATAGGGCTAGCGGGGAACACCGGGGAGCTGTTTTTT. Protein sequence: CASSIGLAGNTGELFF.

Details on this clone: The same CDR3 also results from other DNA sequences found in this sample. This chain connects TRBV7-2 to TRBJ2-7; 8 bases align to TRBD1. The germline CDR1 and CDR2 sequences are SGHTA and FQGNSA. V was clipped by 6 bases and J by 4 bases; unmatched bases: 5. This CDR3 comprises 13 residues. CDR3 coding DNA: TGTGCCAGCAGTATAGACAGGGGTTACGAGCAGTACTTC. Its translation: CASSIDRGYEQYF.

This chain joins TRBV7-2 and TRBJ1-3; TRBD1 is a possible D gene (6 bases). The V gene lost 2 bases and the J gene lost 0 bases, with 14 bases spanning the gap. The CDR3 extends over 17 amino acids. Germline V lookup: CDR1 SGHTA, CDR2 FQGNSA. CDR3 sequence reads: CASSLTHRALSGNTIYF. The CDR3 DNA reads TGTGCCAGCAGCTTAACTCACAGGGCTCTCTCTGGAAACACCATATATTTT. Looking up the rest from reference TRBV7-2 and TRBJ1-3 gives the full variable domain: GAGVSQSPSNKVTEKGKDVELRCDPISGHTALYWYRQSLGQGLEFLIYFQGNSAPDKSGLPSDRFSAERTGGSVSTLTIQRTQQEDSAVYLCASSLTHRALSGNTIYFGEGSWLTVV.

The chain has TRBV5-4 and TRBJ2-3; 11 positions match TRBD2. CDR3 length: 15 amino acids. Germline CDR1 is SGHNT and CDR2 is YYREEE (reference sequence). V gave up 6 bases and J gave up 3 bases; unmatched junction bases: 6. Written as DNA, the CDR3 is TGTGCCAGCAAGCTTGGGACTAGCGGAACAGATACGCAGTATTTT. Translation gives CASKLGTSGTDTQYF. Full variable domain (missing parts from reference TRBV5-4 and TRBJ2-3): ETGVTQSPTHLIKTRGQQVTLRCSSQSGHNTVSWYQQALGQGPQFIFQYYREEENGRGNFPPRFSGLQFPNYSSELNVNALELDDSALYLCASKLGTSGTDTQYFGPGTRLTVL.

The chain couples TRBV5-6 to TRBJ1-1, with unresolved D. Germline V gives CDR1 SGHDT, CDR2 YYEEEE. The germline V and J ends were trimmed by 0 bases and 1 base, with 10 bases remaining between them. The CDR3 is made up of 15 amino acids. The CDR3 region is CASSLVSGGNTEAFF. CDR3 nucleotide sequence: TGTGCCAGCAGCTTGGTGTCGGGCGGGAACACTGAAGCTTTCTTT.

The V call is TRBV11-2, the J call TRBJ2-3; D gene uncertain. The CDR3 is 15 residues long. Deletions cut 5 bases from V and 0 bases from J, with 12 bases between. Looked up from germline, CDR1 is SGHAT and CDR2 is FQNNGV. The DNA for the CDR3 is TGTGCCAGCAGCCGGCAATCCACTAGCACAGATACGCAGTATTTT. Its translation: CASSRQSTSTDTQYF.

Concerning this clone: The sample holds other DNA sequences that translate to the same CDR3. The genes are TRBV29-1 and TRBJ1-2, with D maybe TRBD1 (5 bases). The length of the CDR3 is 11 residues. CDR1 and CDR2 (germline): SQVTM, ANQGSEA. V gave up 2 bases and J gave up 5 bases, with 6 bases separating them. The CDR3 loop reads CSVEKGYGYTF. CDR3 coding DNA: TGCAGCGTTGAAAAGGGGTATGGCTACACCTTC.

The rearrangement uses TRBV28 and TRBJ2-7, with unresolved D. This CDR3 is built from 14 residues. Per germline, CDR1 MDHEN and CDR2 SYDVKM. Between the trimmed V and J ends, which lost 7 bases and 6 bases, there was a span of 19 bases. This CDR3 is CASNPSAVRIEQYF. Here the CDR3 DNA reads TGTGCCAGCAATCCCTCGGCAGTAAGGATCGAGCAGTACTTC.

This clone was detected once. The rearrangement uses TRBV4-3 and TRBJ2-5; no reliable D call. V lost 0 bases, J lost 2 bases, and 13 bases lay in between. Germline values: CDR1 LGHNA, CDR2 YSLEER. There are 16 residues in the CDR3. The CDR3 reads CASSQEWVIFQETQYF. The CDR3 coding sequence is TGCGCCAGCAGCCAAGAATGGGTCATCTTTCAAGAGACCCAGTACTTC.

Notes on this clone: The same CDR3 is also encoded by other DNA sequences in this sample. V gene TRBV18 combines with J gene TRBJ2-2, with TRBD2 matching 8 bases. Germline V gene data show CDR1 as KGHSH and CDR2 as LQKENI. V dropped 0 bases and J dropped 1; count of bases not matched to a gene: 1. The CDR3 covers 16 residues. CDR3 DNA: TGTGCCAGCTCACCACCAAGCGGGAGGAACACCGGGGAGCTGTTTTTT. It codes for CASSPPSGRNTGELFF.

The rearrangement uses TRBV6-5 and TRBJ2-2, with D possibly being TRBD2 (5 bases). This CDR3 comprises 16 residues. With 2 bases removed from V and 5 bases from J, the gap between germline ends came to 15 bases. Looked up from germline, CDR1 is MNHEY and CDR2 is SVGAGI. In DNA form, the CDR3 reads TGTGCCAGCAGTTACGCCCTCCGGAGGAAAACCGGGGAGCTGTTTTTT. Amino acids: CASSYALRRKTGELFF.

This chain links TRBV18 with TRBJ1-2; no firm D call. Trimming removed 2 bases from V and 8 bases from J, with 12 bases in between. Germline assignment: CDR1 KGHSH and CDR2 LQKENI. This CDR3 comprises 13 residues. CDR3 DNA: TGTGCCAGCTCACCAAAGGAACTGACGGGCTACACCTTC. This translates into CASSPKELTGYTF.

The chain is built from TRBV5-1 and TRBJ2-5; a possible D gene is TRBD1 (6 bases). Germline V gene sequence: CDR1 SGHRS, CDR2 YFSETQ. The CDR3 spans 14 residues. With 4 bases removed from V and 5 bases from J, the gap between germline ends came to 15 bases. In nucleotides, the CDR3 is TGCGCCAGCAGCAAATTACAGGGCGGGGAGACCCAGTACTTC. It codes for CASSKLQGGETQYF.

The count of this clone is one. In DNA form, the CDR3 reads TGCGCCAGCAGAGGACTAGCGGGAGGAGAGACCCAGTACTTC. Translation: CASRGLAGGETQYF. The rearrangement links TRBV10-2 to TRBJ2-5, with 14 bases that match TRBD2. Germline V CDR1 and CDR2: WSHSY, SAAADI. V shed 6 bases, J shed 4 bases, and the junction held 1 base outside the gene matches. CDR3 length: 14 residues.

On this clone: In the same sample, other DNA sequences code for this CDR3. CDR3 residues: CASSMQGSGNTIYF. The CDR3 bases are TGTGCCAGTAGTATGCAGGGAAGTGGAAACACCATATATTTT. This sequence joins TRBV19 and TRBJ1-3, with D tentatively TRBD1 (5 bases). Germline assignment: CDR1 LNHDA and CDR2 SQIVND (reference sequence). This CDR3 contains 14 residues. V shed 3 bases and J shed 3 bases, with 9 bases lying between them.

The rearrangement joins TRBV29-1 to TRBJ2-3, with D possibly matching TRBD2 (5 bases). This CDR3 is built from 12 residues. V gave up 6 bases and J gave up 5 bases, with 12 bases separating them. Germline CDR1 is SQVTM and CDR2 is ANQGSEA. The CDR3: CSVHGLIDTQYF. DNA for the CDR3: TGCAGCGTCCATGGACTCATAGATACGCAGTATTTT.

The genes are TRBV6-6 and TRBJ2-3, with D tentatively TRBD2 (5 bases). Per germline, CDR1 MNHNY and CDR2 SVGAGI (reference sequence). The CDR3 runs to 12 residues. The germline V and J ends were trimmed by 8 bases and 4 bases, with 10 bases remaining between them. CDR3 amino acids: CASEGVPDTQYF. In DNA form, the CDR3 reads TGTGCCAGCGAGGGAGTCCCAGATACGCAGTATTTT.

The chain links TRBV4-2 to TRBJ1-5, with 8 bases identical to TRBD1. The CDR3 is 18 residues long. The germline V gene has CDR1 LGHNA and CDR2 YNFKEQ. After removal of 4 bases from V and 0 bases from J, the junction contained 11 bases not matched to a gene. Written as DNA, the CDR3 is TGTGCCAGCAGCCGGAACAGGGGGACAGGCACTAGCAATCAGCCCCAGCATTTT. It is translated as CASSRNRGTGTSNQPQHF.

Here the CDR3 DNA reads TGCGCCAGCAGCTTCCTGATTGGGGAGCAGTACTTC. Translation gives CASSFLIGEQYF. V is TRBV5-1 and J is TRBJ2-7; D not certain. The CDR3 length is 12 residues. Trimming pared 2 bases from V and 7 bases from J, leaving 10 bases between. Germline V gene lookup returns CDR1 SGHRS and CDR2 YFSETQ.